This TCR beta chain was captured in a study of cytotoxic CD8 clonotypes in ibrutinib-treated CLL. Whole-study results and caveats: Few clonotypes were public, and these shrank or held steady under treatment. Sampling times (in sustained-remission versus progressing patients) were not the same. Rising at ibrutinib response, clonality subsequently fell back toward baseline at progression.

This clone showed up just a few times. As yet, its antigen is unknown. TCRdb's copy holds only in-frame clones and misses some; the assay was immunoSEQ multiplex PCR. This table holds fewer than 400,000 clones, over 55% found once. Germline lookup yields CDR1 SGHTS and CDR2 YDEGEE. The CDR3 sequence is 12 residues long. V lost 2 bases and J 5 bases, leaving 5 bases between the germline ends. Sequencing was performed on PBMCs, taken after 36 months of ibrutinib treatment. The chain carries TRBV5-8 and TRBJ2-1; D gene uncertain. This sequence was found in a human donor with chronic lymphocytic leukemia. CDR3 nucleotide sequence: TGTGCCAGCAGCTTCACAGACAATGAGCAGTTCTTC. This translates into CASSFTDNEQFF. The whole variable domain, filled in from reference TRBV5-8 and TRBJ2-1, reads EAGVTQSPTHLIKTRGQQATLRCSPISGHTSVYWYQQALGLGLQFLLWYDEGEERNRGNFPPRFSGRQFPNYSSELNVNALELEDSALYLCASSFTDNEQFFGPGTRLTVL.